These T cell receptor beta chains were read from a single sample in a study of T cell responses to AZD1222 COVID-19 vaccine. Only in-frame clones appear in the TCRdb table, and some are missing; sequencing was by immunoSEQ multiplex PCR. Among tens of thousands of clones listed, approximately 91% were seen once. This specimen consisted of peripheral blood, obtained on day 0 of AZD1222 vaccination. Every receptor here comes from an adult in good health. Each CDR3 is given with its conserved first and last residue. The D gene is left open where the match is weak. Clone size is not always given. Where it is, it says once, few, many or a class for expanded clones.

clone_size: -; j_call: TRBJ2-7; d_call: TRBD1; v_call: TRBV15; cdr3_nt: TGTGCCACCAGCAGGGACCCCGGGACAGGGGAGAGCTCCTACGAGCAGTACTTC; cdr3_aa: CATSRDPGTGESSYEQYF
clone_size: -; j_call: TRBJ2-3; d_call: TRBD1; v_call: TRBV29-1; cdr3_nt: TGCAGCGTTGAAGATCCTGCCGGACAGGGGGCAGGAGATACGCAGTATTTT; cdr3_aa: CSVEDPAGQGAGDTQYF
clone_size: -; j_call: TRBJ1-1; d_call: -; v_call: TRBV9; cdr3_nt: TGTGCCAGCAGCGTAGGACCCCGCCTCTTTGATTCGGAAGCTTTCTTT; cdr3_aa: CASSVGPRLFDSEAFF
clone_size: -; j_call: TRBJ2-1; d_call: -; v_call: TRBV3-1/TRBV3-2; cdr3_nt: TGTGCCAGCAGCCACCAACTAGTCTACAATGAGCAGTTCTTC; cdr3_aa: CASSHQLVYNEQFF
clone_size: once; j_call: TRBJ1-2; d_call: -; v_call: TRBV5-8; cdr3_nt: TGTGCCAGCAGCTTGAAGGAGGGGATGATTTGGGATGGCTACACCTTC; cdr3_aa: CASSLKEGMIWDGYTF
clone_size: -; j_call: TRBJ1-4; d_call: TRBD1; v_call: TRBV7-6; cdr3_nt: TGTGCCAGCAGCGGACAGGCATCCCAAACTCAGACTAATGAAAAACTGTTTTTT; cdr3_aa: CASSGQASQTQTNEKLFF
clone_size: -; j_call: TRBJ2-1; d_call: TRBD2; v_call: TRBV30; cdr3_nt: TGTGCCTCCACGTCGGCTAGCGGAGTCTACAATGAGCAGTTCTTC; cdr3_aa: CASTSASGVYNEQFF
clone_size: -; j_call: TRBJ1-5; d_call: -; v_call: TRBV7-6; cdr3_nt: TGTGCCAGCAGCCAGGACCTAAATAGCAATCAGCCCCAGCATTTT; cdr3_aa: CASSQDLNSNQPQHF
clone_size: -; j_call: TRBJ2-2; d_call: -; v_call: TRBV11-2; cdr3_nt: TGTGCCAGCAGCTTAGATACACGTGCCACCGGGGAGCTGTTTTTT; cdr3_aa: CASSLDTRATGELFF
clone_size: few; j_call: TRBJ2-7; d_call: -; v_call: TRBV21-1; cdr3_nt: TGTGCCAGCACCCCAAGACAGGGGCTTCCAGATTACGAGCAGTACTTC; cdr3_aa: CASTPRQGLPDYEQYF
clone_size: -; j_call: TRBJ2-5; d_call: -; v_call: TRBV19; cdr3_nt: TGTGCCAGTAGTTCAACAGGGTTGGGAGAGACCCAGTACTTC; cdr3_aa: CASSSTGLGETQYF
clone_size: once; j_call: TRBJ2-1; d_call: TRBD2; v_call: TRBV13; cdr3_nt: TGTGCCAGCAGCCCCGAGACTAGCGGGAAGCTTGAGCAGTTCTTC; cdr3_aa: CASSPETSGKLEQFF
clone_size: -; j_call: TRBJ1-1; d_call: -; v_call: TRBV7-9; cdr3_nt: TGTGCCAGCAGCTTAAGTGGTACTGAAGCTTTCTTT; cdr3_aa: CASSLSGTEAFF
clone_size: -; j_call: TRBJ2-5; d_call: -; v_call: TRBV27; cdr3_nt: TGTGCCAGCAGTTCCGGGGAGACCCAGTACTTC; cdr3_aa: CASSSGETQYF
clone_size: -; j_call: TRBJ1-2; d_call: -; v_call: TRBV7-9; cdr3_nt: TGTGCCAGCAGCTCGGGTAATCATGGCTACACCTTC; cdr3_aa: CASSSGNHGYTF
clone_size: -; j_call: TRBJ1-3; d_call: -; v_call: TRBV3-1/TRBV3-2; cdr3_nt: TGTGCCAGCAGCCTAAACATCTCTGGAAACACCATATATTTT; cdr3_aa: CASSLNISGNTIYF
clone_size: -; j_call: TRBJ2-4; d_call: -; v_call: TRBV6-5; cdr3_nt: TGTGCCAGCAGTGACTCCTCCTACGTCAAAAACATTCAGTACTTC; cdr3_aa: CASSDSSYVKNIQYF
clone_size: -; j_call: TRBJ1-1; d_call: -; v_call: TRBV2; cdr3_nt: TGTGCCAGCAGGACACAGGGAAAGGACACTGAAGCTTTCTTT; cdr3_aa: CASRTQGKDTEAFF
clone_size: -; j_call: TRBJ1-1; d_call: TRBD1; v_call: TRBV18; cdr3_nt: TGTGCCAGCTCAAAGGACAGGGATTATACTGAAGCTTTCTTT; cdr3_aa: CASSKDRDYTEAFF
clone_size: once; j_call: TRBJ1-2; d_call: -; v_call: TRBV7-9; cdr3_nt: TGTGCCAGCAGCTCAGAGACAGGCGGCTATGGCTACACCTTC; cdr3_aa: CASSSETGGYGYTF
clone_size: once; j_call: TRBJ2-2; d_call: TRBD2; v_call: TRBV28; cdr3_nt: TGTGCCAGCAGCACTAGCGGGAACACCGGGGAGCTGTTTTTT; cdr3_aa: CASSTSGNTGELFF
clone_size: -; j_call: TRBJ2-7; d_call: -; v_call: TRBV27; cdr3_nt: TGTGCCAGCAGTTTAAGGGCGGGGTACCTCTACGAGCAGTACTTC; cdr3_aa: CASSLRAGYLYEQYF
clone_size: -; j_call: TRBJ1-1; d_call: TRBD1; v_call: TRBV5-1; cdr3_nt: TGCGCCAGTACAGGGGTTTCTGGCACTGAAGCTTTCTTT; cdr3_aa: CASTGVSGTEAFF